One T cell receptor (beta chain) is described in this entry. How the authors handled the data: For nucleated cells, counts were estimated from reference gene primer amplification. Some clones are missing from TCRdb's copy, which holds only in-frame ones; the method was immunoSEQ multiplex PCR. The V and J calls and clone size were taken over from that table, and D and trimming were inferred from the DNA. The sample holds 150,000 to 160,000 clones, approximately 83% seen once. This sample stems from a study of blood T cell repertoires in COVID-19. On the study more broadly: Spain, Italy and the United States supplied samples that represented acute and convalescent COVID-19. PBMCs, B-cell-depleted T cells, or T cells were the source of the cDNA or gDNA that made up the material.

The V end was cut by 3 bases, the J end by 2 bases, with 11 bases between. The CDR3 has 15 amino acids. Germline assignment: CDR1 SGHTA and CDR2 FQGTGA. The sample was peripheral blood. The clonotype originates from a woman aged 60 to 75 with acute or convalescent COVID-19. The chain has TRBV7-3 and TRBJ2-1; the D gene is possibly TRBD1 (6 bases). The CDR3 nucleotides read TGTGCCAGCAGCTTGAGGGACACTACCTACAATGAGCAGTTCTTC. This gives the protein CASSLRDTTYNEQFF. The full variable domain, with the rest looked up from reference TRBV7-3 and TRBJ2-1, is GAGVSQTPSNKVTEKGKYVELRCDPISGHTALYWYRQSLGQGPEFLIYFQGTGAADDSGLPNDRFFAVRPEGSVSTLKIQRTERGDSAVYLCASSLRDTTYNEQFFGPGTRLTVL.